These 9 T cell receptor beta chains originate from one sample sequenced in a study of T cells after posttransplantation cyclophosphamide (dated by TCRdb to the mid-2010s). The method was the immunoSEQ multiplex PCR assay. TCRdb re-hosts the immuneACCESS table, in-frame sequences only. Its copies lack some clones; in the studies checked, an unresolved V gene accounts for under half of them, and the cause for the rest is not known. The sample has fewer than 55,000 clones on record, 94% of them singletons. 2.5% to 3% of the sample rests with the top ten. Material: PBMCs. These receptors were collected from a woman aged 25 to 39 in good health and a related stem cell transplant donor.

V and J are TRBV18 and TRBJ2-1; no clear D. Germline assignment: CDR1 KGHSH and CDR2 LQKENI. Trimming removed 6 bases from V and 2 bases from J, with 8 bases in between. CDR3 length: 13 residues. The CDR3, as DNA: TGTGCCAGCTCCTCCCCAGCCTACAATGAGCAGTTCTTC. Residues: CASSSPAYNEQFF.

The chain joins TRBV10-2 to TRBJ1-1; 11 nucleotides match TRBD1. CDR3 size: 14 residues. Germline-derived CDR1 and CDR2 are WSHSY and SAAADI. J lost 1 base, V lost 7 bases, and 2 bases had no gene match. The CDR3 DNA reads TGCGCCAGCACCGGACAGGGGGCGAACACTGAAGCTTTCTTT. Its translation is CASTGQGANTEAFF.

The chain has TRBV10-3 and TRBJ2-2; 7 nucleotides line up with TRBD1. The CDR3 has 13 residues. Per the germline V gene, CDR1 is ENHRY and CDR2 is SYGVKD. J gave up 7 bases and V 6 bases, and 5 bases lay outside the gene matches. CDR3: CAISTTGNGELFF. DNA for the CDR3: TGTGCCATCAGCACGACAGGGAACGGGGAGCTGTTTTTT.

This sequence joins TRBV10-3 and TRBJ2-1; TRBD2 agrees at 13 bases. Trimming took 10 bases from V and 1 from J; bases not matched to a gene: 10. There are 17 residues in the CDR3. Germline assignment: CDR1 ENHRY and CDR2 SYGVKD. The CDR3 loop reads CATRGTSGGVSYNEQFF. The CDR3 region has the DNA TGTGCCACCCGGGGTACTAGCGGGGGGGTGTCCTACAATGAGCAGTTCTTC.

A single count supports this clone. The CDR3 sequence: CASGKGARGNEQYF. CDR3 DNA sequence: TGTGCCAGCGGAAAGGGGGCGCGTGGGAACGAGCAGTACTTC. The rearrangement uses TRBV6-6 and TRBJ2-7, with 7 bases fitting TRBD1. CDR3 length equals 14 residues. The junction had 12 bases not matched to a gene; V was cut back by 8 bases and J by 5 bases. Germline V gene lookup returns CDR1 MNHNY and CDR2 SVGAGI (reference sequence).

The V and J genes are TRBV19 and TRBJ1-6, with D perhaps TRBD1 (6 bases). Germline CDR1 and CDR2: LNHDA and SQIVND (reference sequence). V lost 5 bases and J 10 bases, leaving 12 bases between the germline ends. This CDR3 is built from 13 residues. The CDR3 sequence is CASSPGEGSPLHF. The CDR3 nucleotides read TGTGCCAGTAGTCCAGGGGAGGGATCACCCCTCCACTTT. The whole variable domain, filled in from reference TRBV19 and TRBJ1-6, reads DGGITQSPKYLFRKEGQNVTLSCEQNLNHDAMYWYRQDPGQGLRLIYYSQIVNDFQKGDIAEGYSVSREKKESFPLTVTSAQKNPTAFYLCASSPGEGSPLHFGNGTRLTVT.

The CDR3 protein is CASSHRGGVTDSPLHF. CDR3 DNA: TGTGCCAGCAGCCATAGAGGAGGGGTGACGGATTCACCCCTCCACTTT. The V gene is TRBV7-8, the J gene TRBJ1-6, with D maybe TRBD1 (5 bases). The CDR3 is 16 residues long. Germline V lookup: CDR1 SGHVS, CDR2 FQNEAQ. V lost 5 bases and J lost 8, with 19 bases in between.

The V call is TRBV11-2, the J call TRBJ1-2; possible D gene TRBD1, 5 bases. This CDR3 is 16 amino acids long. V dropped 5 bases and J dropped 6 bases, with 22 bases sitting between them. The V gene's germline CDR1 is SGHAT and CDR2 FQNNGV. The CDR3 coding sequence is TGTGCCAGCAGCCCCCACTCGGGGGTGGTGGGCGATGGCTACACCTTC. This translates into CASSPHSGVVGDGYTF.

The V gene is TRBV5-4, the J gene TRBJ1-4, with 10 bases identical to TRBD1. Germline V gives CDR1 SGHNT, CDR2 YYREEE (reference sequence). CDR3 length: 15 residues. V trimming: 3 bases; J trimming: 8 bases; junction bases outside the gene matches: 7. DNA of the CDR3: TGTGCCAGCAGCTCCGTCCCGGGACAGGGGGAAAAACTGTTTTTT. Protein sequence: CASSSVPGQGEKLFF.